This TCR beta chain is from a study of CD4 T cells in relation to SARS-CoV-2 and coronaviruses. Turning to the study itself: Controls used an HIV-1 Nef peptide pool or no peptide.

To note about this clone: No antigen is known for it.

Before the COVID-19 pandemic, during about 2010-2018, CD4+ T cells were taken from unexposed donors. After nine to ten days of culture, CD4+ T cells were isolated. Profiling relied on immunoSEQ multiplex PCR, and the TCRdb table lists in-frame clones only, not all of them. In the table there are 20,000 to 25,000 clones, more than 65% of which are singletons. This receptor was taken from a human donor in good health. Material for sequencing was CD4+ T cells from PBMCs, cultured in vitro.

The CDR3 DNA is TGTGCCAGCAGCCATGGTACTAGCGGGGACCAAGAGACCCAGTACTTC. This codes for CASSHGTSGDQETQYF. This sequence joins TRBV3-1 (or the pseudogene TRBV3-2) and TRBJ2-5; 10 bases fit TRBD2. The germline V gene encodes CDR1 LGHDT and CDR2 YNNKEL (reference sequence). V was pared by 3 bases and J by 0 bases, with 4 bases of the junction left unmatched. CDR3 length equals 16 residues.